Given below is one T cell receptor (beta chain) in context. Its antigen is undetermined. This CDR3 has 13 residues. Trimming removed 4 bases from V and 1 base from J, with 5 bases in between. Germline lookup yields CDR1 SEHNR and CDR2 FQNEAQ (reference sequence). The time point is: before natalizumab initiation. This sample is drawn from a study of multiple sclerosis patients with progressive multifocal leukoencephalopathy. Background on the study: The control group, sampled over time, had multiple sclerosis, received natalizumab and did not develop PML. Points from the study as a whole: The findings' link to JC virus versus immunocompromise remained uncertain. Before and during natalizumab, the clones expanded at PML already existed.

Generated by immunoSEQ multiplex PCR, the TCRdb table keeps only in-frame clones and is missing some. The table shows 25,000 to 35,000 clones, with 80% to 95% occurring only once. The sample comprised PBMCs. The chain joins TRBV7-9 to TRBJ1-5, with D unresolved. The receptor comes from a man between 25 and 39 years old with multiple sclerosis. CDR3 in amino acids: CASSSESNQPQHF. CDR3 nucleotides: TGTGCCAGCAGCTCGGAAAGCAATCAGCCCCAGCATTTT.